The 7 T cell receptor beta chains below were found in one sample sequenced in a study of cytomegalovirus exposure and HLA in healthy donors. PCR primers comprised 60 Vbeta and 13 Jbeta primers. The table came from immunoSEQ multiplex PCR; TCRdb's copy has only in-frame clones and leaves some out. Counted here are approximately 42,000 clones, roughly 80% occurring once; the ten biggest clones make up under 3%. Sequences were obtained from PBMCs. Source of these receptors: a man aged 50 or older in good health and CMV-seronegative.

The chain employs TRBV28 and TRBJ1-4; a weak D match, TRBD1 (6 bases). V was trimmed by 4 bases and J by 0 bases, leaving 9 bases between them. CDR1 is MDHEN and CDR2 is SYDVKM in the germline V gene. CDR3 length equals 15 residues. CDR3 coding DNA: TGTGCCAGCAGTTGGACAGATGCAACTAATGAAAAACTGTTTTTT. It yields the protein CASSWTDATNEKLFF. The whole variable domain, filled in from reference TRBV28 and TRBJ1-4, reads DVKVTQSSRYLVKRTGEKVFLECVQDMDHENMFWYRQDPGLGLRLIYFSYDVKMKEKGDIPEGYSVSREKKERFSLILESASTNQTSMYLCASSWTDATNEKLFFGSGTQLSVL.

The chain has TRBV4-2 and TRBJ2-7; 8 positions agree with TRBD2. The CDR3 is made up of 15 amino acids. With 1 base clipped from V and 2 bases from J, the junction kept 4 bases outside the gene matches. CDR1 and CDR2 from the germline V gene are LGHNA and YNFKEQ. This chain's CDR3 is CASSQGGAGAYEQYF. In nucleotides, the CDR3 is TGTGCCAGCAGCCAAGGGGGAGCGGGGGCCTACGAGCAGTACTTC.

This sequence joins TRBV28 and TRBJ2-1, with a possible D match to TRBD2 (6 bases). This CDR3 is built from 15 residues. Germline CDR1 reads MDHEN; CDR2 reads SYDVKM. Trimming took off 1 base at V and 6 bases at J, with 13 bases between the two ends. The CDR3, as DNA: TGTGCCAGCAGTTTATCCGGAGGGCGGTTCAATGAGCAGTTCTTC. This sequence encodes CASSLSGGRFNEQFF.

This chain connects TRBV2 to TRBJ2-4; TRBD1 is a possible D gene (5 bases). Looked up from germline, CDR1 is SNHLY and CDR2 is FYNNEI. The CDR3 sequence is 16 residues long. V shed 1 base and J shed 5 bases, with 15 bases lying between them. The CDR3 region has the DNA TGTGCCAGCAGTGAAGAGCTCGTAGGGGTCCAAAACATTCAGTACTTC. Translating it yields CASSEELVGVQNIQYF.

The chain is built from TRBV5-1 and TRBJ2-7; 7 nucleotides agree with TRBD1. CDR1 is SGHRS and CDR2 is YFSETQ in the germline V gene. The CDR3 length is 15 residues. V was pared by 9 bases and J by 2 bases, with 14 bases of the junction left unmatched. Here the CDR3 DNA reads TGCGCCACCGCAGGGGGAATTGGAGGTGCCTACGAGCAGTACTTC. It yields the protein CATAGGIGGAYEQYF.

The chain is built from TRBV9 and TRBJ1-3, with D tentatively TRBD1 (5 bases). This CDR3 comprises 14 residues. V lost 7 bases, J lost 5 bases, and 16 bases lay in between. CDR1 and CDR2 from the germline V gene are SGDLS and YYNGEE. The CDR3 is CASGGRESRNTIYF. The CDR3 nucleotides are TGTGCCAGCGGGGGGAGGGAATCTCGAAACACCATATATTTT.

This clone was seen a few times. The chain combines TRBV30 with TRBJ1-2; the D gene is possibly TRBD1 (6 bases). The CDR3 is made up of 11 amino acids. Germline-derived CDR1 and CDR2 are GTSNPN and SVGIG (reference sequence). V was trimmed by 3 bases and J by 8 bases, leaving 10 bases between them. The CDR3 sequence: CAWRGGEGYTF. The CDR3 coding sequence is TGTGCCTGGAGAGGGGGGGAGGGCTACACCTTC.